The source of this T cell receptor (beta chain) is a study of siplizumab effects on memory and regulatory T cells. Method: immunoSEQ multiplex PCR; TCRdb's copy keeps in-frame clones and lacks some. The sample includes around 100,000 clones, approximately 94% of them seen just once. Germline V lookup: CDR1 LNHDA, CDR2 SQIVND (reference sequence). Trimming left V 0 bases short and J 3 bases short, with 11 bases between. The CDR3 has 15 amino acids. Points on this clone: Its antigen is as yet unknown.

Study-wide results and limits: Memory T cells appeared less diverse than naive cells, which seemed to contribute substantially to alloresponse.

The source of this sequence is a human donor in good health. The specimen sequenced was non-Treg CD4+ T cells sorted from blood. The rearrangement links TRBV19 to TRBJ1-1; maybe TRBD1 (5 bases). The CDR3 here is CASSIEEGPYTEAFF. The CDR3 nucleotides are TGTGCCAGTAGTATAGAGGAGGGACCCTACACTGAAGCTTTCTTT. The complete variable domain, with remaining parts taken from reference TRBV19 and TRBJ1-1, reads DGGITQSPKYLFRKEGQNVTLSCEQNLNHDAMYWYRQDPGQGLRLIYYSQIVNDFQKGDIAEGYSVSREKKESFPLTVTSAQKNPTAFYLCASSIEEGPYTEAFFGQGTRLTVV.